This T cell receptor (beta chain) was sequenced for a study of blood T cell repertoires in COVID-19. Clones were sequenced by immunoSEQ multiplex PCR, and TCRdb holds only the in-frame ones, with some missing. The sample lists 250,000 to 300,000 clones, around 90% occurring once. With 4 bases removed from V and 8 bases from J, the gap between germline ends came to 13 bases. This CDR3 is built from 14 residues. Germline loops: CDR1 SGHRS, CDR2 YFSETQ. This receptor was identified in a woman between 40 and 50 years old with acute or convalescent COVID-19. V usage is TRBV5-1 and J usage is TRBJ1-6; the D is unclear. Sequenced: peripheral blood. Here the CDR3 reads CASSPGTSHSPLHF. CDR3 nucleotides: TGCGCCAGCAGCCCGGGAACCAGTCATTCACCCCTCCACTTT.